This T cell receptor (beta chain) came from a study of OX40 agonist ivuxolimab in advanced cancers. Findings of the study overall: The study did not work out the antigen specificity of the expanded peripheral T cells. More expanded clones were seen, on average, in CD8+ T cells than in CD4+.

Generated by immunoSEQ multiplex PCR, the TCRdb table keeps only in-frame clones and is missing some. The table lists approximately 82,000 clones, 80% to 90% of them singletons. On this clone itself: Its specificity is unknown.

Looked up from germline, CDR1 is MRHNA and CDR2 is SNTAGT. J gave up 9 bases and V 5 bases, and 4 bases lay outside the gene matches. The CDR3 totals 14 residues. The sampling schedule covered blood at baseline, cycle 4 day 1, and cycle 7 day 1. The TCR originated in an adult with an advanced solid tumor such as melanoma, head and neck, liver or kidney cancer. J is TRBJ2-1 and V is TRBV6-4; 13 nucleotides align to TRBD2. Sequenced here: CD4+ or CD8+ T cells sorted from blood, sampled in a trial of the OX40 agonist ivuxolimab. CDR3 coding DNA: TGTGCCAGCAGTACTAGCGGGGGGGCCATTGAGCAGTTCTTC. This sequence encodes CASSTSGGAIEQFF.